The 8 T cell receptor beta chains below were found in one sample sequenced in a study of T cell repertoires in ileal Crohn's disease. Clones were sequenced by immunoSEQ multiplex PCR, and TCRdb holds only the in-frame ones, with some missing. Among roughly 3,500 clones, over 85% were seen once, and the ten largest hold about 3%. Described time point: inflamed ileum from the surgical specimen. The sample was ileal tissue. These receptors all come from an adult with Crohn's disease.

The chain has TRBV5-4 and TRBJ2-2; 12 bases agree with TRBD2. CDR3 size: 15 residues. The germline CDR1 and CDR2 sequences are SGHNT and YYREEE (reference sequence). V dropped 3 bases and J dropped 10; count of bases not matched to a gene: 7. The DNA of the CDR3 is TGTGCCAGCAGCTCCGGACTAGCGGGGCCAGAGGAGCTGTTTTTT. Its translation is CASSSGLAGPEELFF.

V usage is TRBV18 and J usage is TRBJ2-1; TRBD2 matches 8 bases. CDR1 is KGHSH and CDR2 is LQKENI in the germline V gene. V dropped 3 bases and J dropped 6; count of bases not matched to a gene: 7. This CDR3 is 15 amino acids long. This CDR3 is CASSPSLAGGNEQFF. CDR3 nucleotide sequence: TGTGCCAGCTCACCTAGCCTCGCGGGAGGCAATGAGCAGTTCTTC.

This chain connects TRBV29-1 to TRBJ1-2; D is unclear. Germline V gene sequence: CDR1 SQVTM, CDR2 ANQGSEA. V gave up 6 bases and J gave up 2 bases, with 13 bases separating them. The CDR3 consists of 13 residues. CDR3 residues: CSVFITSNYGYTF. In DNA form, the CDR3 reads TGCAGCGTCTTCATTACTAGCAACTATGGCTACACCTTC. The full variable domain, with the rest looked up from reference TRBV29-1 and TRBJ1-2, is SAVISQKPSRDICQRGTSLTIQCQVDSQVTMMFWYRQQPGQSLTLIATANQGSEATYESGFVIDKFPISRPNLTFSTLTVSNMSPEDSSIYLCSVFITSNYGYTFGSGTRLTVV.

The gene calls are TRBV7-3 and TRBJ2-1; 10 positions agree with TRBD1. The V segment lost 4 bases and the J segment 5 bases; nucleotides outside the gene matches: 5. This CDR3 has 15 residues. Germline loops: CDR1 SGHTA, CDR2 FQGTGA. The CDR3 DNA is TGTGCCAGCAGCTCCCGACAGGGGGCTAACAATGAGCAGTTCTTC. This encodes CASSSRQGANNEQFF.

For the CDR3, the DNA is TGTGCCAGCAGTGGAGGCCCTGTTCTAAAGACCTCCTACGAGCAGTACTTC. Translation: CASSGGPVLKTSYEQYF. The chain links TRBV25-1 to TRBJ2-7; D not certain. Trimming removed 4 bases from V and 0 bases from J, with 19 bases in between. Germline CDR1 reads MGHDK; CDR2 reads SYGVNS. The CDR3 sequence is 17 residues long.

V is TRBV30 and J is TRBJ1-5; D remains unclear. The CDR3 runs to 14 residues. The V end lost 3 bases, the J end lost 0 bases, and 9 bases lay between the germline ends. Per germline, CDR1 GTSNPN and CDR2 SVGIG (reference sequence). The CDR3 loop is CAWSYRVSNQPQHF. The CDR3 DNA reads as TGTGCCTGGAGCTATAGGGTTAGCAATCAGCCCCAGCATTTT.

The chain has TRBV19 and TRBJ2-7; 8 bases are shared with TRBD1. Germline V gives CDR1 LNHDA, CDR2 SQIVND (reference sequence). This CDR3 spans 15 amino acids. The V segment lost 6 bases and the J segment 0 bases; nucleotides outside the gene matches: 7. The chain's CDR3 is CASREQGVGSYEQYF. The CDR3 nucleotides read TGTGCCAGTAGGGAACAGGGGGTCGGCTCCTACGAGCAGTACTTC.

This clone was detected only once. V gene TRBV11-2 combines with J gene TRBJ1-3, with D possibly being TRBD1 (6 bases). The CDR3 extends over 15 amino acids. Germline V CDR1 and CDR2: SGHAT, FQNNGV. V lost 0 bases and J lost 8, with 14 bases in between. Here the CDR3 reads CASSLEGGRWDTIYF. CDR3 DNA sequence: TGTGCCAGCAGCTTAGAAGGGGGACGCTGGGACACCATATATTTT. The complete variable domain, with remaining parts taken from reference TRBV11-2 and TRBJ1-3, reads EAGVAQSPRYKIIEKRQSVAFWCNPISGHATLYWYQQILGQGPKLLIQFQNNGVVDDSQLPKDRFSAERLKGVDSTLKIQPAKLEDSAVYLCASSLEGGRWDTIYFGEGSWLTVV.